The clone carrying this TCR beta chain was detected a few times. These data belong to a study of control samples from healthy donors and cancer patients. The CDR3 contains 15 residues. V shed 4 bases, J shed 5 bases, and the junction held 9 bases outside the gene matches. Germline V gene data show CDR1 as SGHNT and CDR2 as YYREEE (reference sequence). The data were produced by immunoSEQ multiplex PCR, yet TCRdb's version contains in-frame clones alone and is incomplete. The sample lists 130,000 to 150,000 clones; approximately 86% were seen once. The rearrangement uses TRBV5-4 and TRBJ2-7, with 10 positions matching TRBD2. The TCR comes from a woman younger than 45 in good health. Sequencing was done on a sample of blood. CDR3 amino acids: CASSGIAGGGHEQYF. The CDR3 nucleotides read TGTGCCAGCAGCGGGATAGCGGGAGGAGGCCACGAGCAGTACTTC.